A selection of T cell receptor beta chains follows, all from one sample in a study of spatial heterogeneity in lung cancer. A single record per CDR3 protein comes from TCRdb applying MiXCR to the 5' RACE reads. The table has 24,000 or so distinct CDR3 sequences, 3% to 3.5% seen once. Sample: PBMCs, taken at surgery. These receptor sequences come from a female donor with early-stage non-small cell lung cancer. Each CDR3 is given with its conserved first and last residue. A D gene is named only where the DNA matches it firmly. The size field is filled for only some rows; it gives once, few, many or a size class.

d_gene,abundance,j_gene,v_gene,CDR3nt,CDR3aa
-,many,TRBJ1-5,TRBV6-5,TGTGCCAGCAGTTACGGGAGGGGGAGTCAGCCCCAGCATTTT,CASSYGRGSQPQHF
-,few,TRBJ2-4,TRBV2,TGTGCCAGCAGTGATAGACGCGGGACAACAAGGATTCAGTACTTC,CASSDRRGTTRIQYF
-,many,TRBJ1-5,TRBV11-2,TGTGCCAGCAGCTTAGGGGGATCCACGCGCAATCAGCCCCAGCATTTT,CASSLGGSTRNQPQHF
-,few,TRBJ2-1,TRBV9,TGTGCCAGCAGCGAAAGAGGGGACCCTACCTACAATGAGCAGTTCTTC,CASSERGDPTYNEQFF
-,medium-sized,TRBJ1-1,TRBV3-1,TGTGCCGATATGCCCCGGGGGCCGAACACTGAAGCTTTCTTT,CADMPRGPNTEAFF
-,many,TRBJ2-2,TRBV7-2,TGTGCCAGCAGCTTAGCAGTAATCGGGGAGCTGTTTTTT,CASSLAVIGELFF
-,many,TRBJ2-4,TRBV2,TGTGCCAGCAGTGAAGGCGCGGGGTTGGGTGACGGACAGAGGAGTTTC,CASSEGAGLGDGQRSF
TRBD2,-,TRBJ2-1,TRBV6-2/TRBV6-3,TGTGCCAGCAATTCATCTGGACTAGCGGGATCCGCAAACAATGAGCAGTTCTTC,CASNSSGLAGSANNEQFF
TRBD2,-,TRBJ2-5,TRBV6-1,TGTGCCAGCAGTGAAATTGACCTAGCGGGTCGAGGGGAGACCCAGTACTTC,CASSEIDLAGRGETQYF
TRBD1,many,TRBJ2-3,TRBV24-1,TGTGCCACCAGTGCAGGGGGCTTGTCGGGTAGCACAGATACGCAGTATTTT,CATSAGGLSGSTDTQYF
-,many,TRBJ2-7,TRBV7-9,TGTGCCAGCGGTCTTTTAGGGGCCGAGCAGTACTTC,CASGLLGAEQYF
TRBD1,few,TRBJ1-6,TRBV30,TGTGCCTGGCAGGGGGGGGATAATTCACCCCTCCACTTT,CAWQGGDNSPLHF